The present entry profiles one T cell receptor (beta chain) with its context. This entry is derived from a study of technical replicates of blood from a few donors. Trimming removed 0 bases at V and 0 bases at J, with 7 bases between. The germline V gene encodes CDR1 SGHRS and CDR2 YFSETQ. This CDR3 contains 15 residues. Assay: immunoSEQ multiplex PCR; the TCRdb copy retains only in-frame clones and omits some. The table includes 80,000 to 100,000 clones, about 96% detected once. This chain connects TRBV5-1 to TRBJ2-1; D not resolved. The sequence was collected from a human donor in good health. The material sequenced was T cells isolated from PBMCs. The CDR3 DNA reads TGCGCCAGCAGCTTGGATCCCTCCTCCTACAATGAGCAGTTCTTC. It encodes CASSLDPSSYNEQFF.